This TCR beta chain was sequenced during a study of OX40 agonist ivuxolimab in advanced cancers. The assay was immunoSEQ multiplex PCR, and TCRdb's table has in-frame clones only and misses some. The top ten hold about 30% of the sample, which has approximately 30,000 clones, approximately 86% seen once. This CDR3 is built from 15 residues. V was clipped by 2 bases and J by 0 bases; unmatched bases: 2. CDR1 SGHNT and CDR2 YENEEA come from the germline V gene. The sequence was collected from an adult with an advanced solid tumor such as melanoma, head and neck, liver or kidney cancer. The chain carries TRBV11-3 and TRBJ1-1, with 8 bases identical to TRBD1. Source: CD4+ or CD8+ T cells sorted from blood, taken in a trial of the OX40 agonist ivuxolimab. The chain's CDR3 is CASSLRQGMNTEAFF. CDR3 in DNA: TGTGCCAGCAGCTTAAGACAGGGGATGAACACTGAAGCTTTCTTT.